Described below is a single T cell receptor (beta chain) sequence and its context. This sample is drawn from a study of blood T cell repertoires in COVID-19. For the study at large: Material from acute and convalescent COVID-19 was sourced from the United States, Italy and Spain. The analysed material was cDNA or gDNA that came from T cells, B-cell-depleted T cells, or PBMCs.

Here immunoSEQ multiplex PCR was the method, and the copy in TCRdb shows in-frame clones only, minus some. Of 40,000 or so clones listed, around four fifths are singletons. Source material: peripheral blood. This TCR was recovered from a man over 45 with active COVID-19.

The CDR3 loop reads CASSSRDRSTDTQYF. The CDR3 DNA follows: TGCGCCAGCAGCTCACGGGACAGGAGCACAGATACGCAGTATTTT. The rearrangement joins TRBV5-1 to TRBJ2-3; 8 positions agree with TRBD1. The CDR3 loop spans 15 amino acids. The trim removed 3 bases at V and 0 bases at J, leaving 3 bases unmatched. CDR1 SGHRS and CDR2 YFSETQ come from the germline V gene. The variable domain in full, with the rest retrieved from reference TRBV5-1 and TRBJ2-3, is KAGVTQTPRYLIKTRGQQVTLSCSPISGHRSVSWYQQTPGQGLQFLFEYFSETQRNKGNFPGRFSGRQFSNSRSEMNVSTLELGDSALYLCASSSRDRSTDTQYFGPGTRLTVL.